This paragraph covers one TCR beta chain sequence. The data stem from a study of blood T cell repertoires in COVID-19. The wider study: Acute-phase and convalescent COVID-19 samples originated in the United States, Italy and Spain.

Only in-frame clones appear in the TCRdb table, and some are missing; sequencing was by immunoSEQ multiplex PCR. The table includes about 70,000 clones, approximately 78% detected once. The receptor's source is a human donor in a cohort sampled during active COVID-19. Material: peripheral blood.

The CDR3 nucleotides are TGCGCCAGCAGCCAAGAAATAGCGGGTACTTCCTACAATGAGCAGTTCTTC. This translates into CASSQEIAGTSYNEQFF. V usage is TRBV4-3 and J usage is TRBJ2-1; TRBD2 matches 7 bases. The CDR3 is 17 residues long. After removal of 0 bases from V and 1 base from J, the junction contained 6 bases not matched to a gene. Looked up from germline, CDR1 is LGHNA and CDR2 is YSLEER.